The 26 T cell receptor beta chains given below trace back to one sample, sequenced in a study of blood T cell repertoires in COVID-19. This table comes from immunoSEQ multiplex PCR, and its TCRdb copy is limited to in-frame clones, with some not included. Altogether roughly 380,000 clones are present, 75% to 90% being singletons, with the ten largest covering about 1.4%. The sequenced sample consisted of peripheral blood. The receptors here all came from a woman aged 35 to 49 with COVID-19, enrolled during active disease.

The V gene is TRBV9, the J gene TRBJ2-5, with D unresolved. The length of the CDR3 is 12 residues. V dropped 4 bases and J dropped 5 bases, with 9 bases sitting between them. Germline V CDR1 and CDR2: SGDLS, YYNGEE. The CDR3 sequence: CASSTIEETQYF. CDR3 sequence (DNA): TGTGCCAGCAGCACTATAGAGGAGACCCAGTACTTC.

This clone was detected once. Other DNA variants within this sample encode the same CDR3. V and J are TRBV7-9 and TRBJ1-2; no reliable D call. Germline V gene data show CDR1 as SEHNR and CDR2 as FQNEAQ (reference sequence). The CDR3 totals 12 residues. The V gene lost 1 base and the J gene lost 8 bases, with 8 bases spanning the gap. The CDR3 region has the DNA TGTGCCAGCAGCTTAGATCGAGTGGGCTACACCTTC. Translating it yields CASSLDRVGYTF.

J is TRBJ1-2 and V is TRBV6-5, with 7 bases that match TRBD1. The length of the CDR3 is 12 residues. Unmatched junction bases numbered 3, after V lost 5 bases and J lost 6 bases. In germline, CDR1 is MNHEY, CDR2 SVGAGI. The CDR3 loop is CASSRTGDGYTF. The CDR3 DNA reads as TGTGCCAGCAGTAGGACAGGAGATGGCTACACCTTC.

Here the CDR3 reads CASSMSTSPLHF. CDR3 sequence (DNA): TGTGCCAGTAGTATGAGTACCTCACCCCTCCACTTT. The chain employs TRBV19 and TRBJ1-6; no definite D call. This CDR3 contains 12 residues. Trimming removed 3 bases at V and 10 bases at J, with 7 bases between. Germline assignment: CDR1 LNHDA and CDR2 SQIVND (reference sequence).

This chain connects TRBV6-4 to TRBJ1-6, with 8 positions matching TRBD1. The V segment lost 0 bases and the J segment 10 bases; nucleotides outside the gene matches: 5. This CDR3 has 15 residues. Germline loops: CDR1 MRHNA, CDR2 SNTAGT. CDR3 sequence reads: CASSDSAGGESPLHF. The CDR3 bases are TGTGCCAGCAGTGACTCGGCAGGGGGCGAATCACCCCTCCACTTT.

The rearrangement joins TRBV10-3 to TRBJ1-1; 11 bases fit TRBD1. This CDR3 comprises 17 residues. V was pared by 2 bases and J by 1 base, with 6 bases of the junction left unmatched. Germline lookup yields CDR1 ENHRY and CDR2 SYGVKD. CDR3 sequence: CAISEPPGTGGNTEAFF. In nucleotides, the CDR3 is TGTGCCATCAGTGAGCCGCCCGGGACAGGGGGGAACACTGAAGCTTTCTTT.

The chain couples TRBV2 to TRBJ1-1; no firm D call. The V and J ends lost 6 bases and 6 bases respectively, with 14 bases between them. This CDR3 has 13 amino acids. Germline V CDR1 and CDR2: SNHLY, FYNNEI. The CDR3: CASSQDSMAEAFF. CDR3 coding DNA: TGTGCCAGCAGCCAGGACTCTATGGCTGAAGCTTTCTTT.

The rearrangement links TRBV18 to TRBJ1-1; 7 nucleotides align to TRBD1. The CDR3 runs 15 residues. V was clipped by 3 bases and J by 1 base; unmatched bases: 5. Germline-derived CDR1 and CDR2 are KGHSH and LQKENI. CDR3 loop: CASSPDRTRNTEAFF. The DNA for the CDR3 is TGTGCCAGCTCACCGGACAGGACGAGGAACACTGAAGCTTTCTTT.

Of note for this clone: Other DNA sequences from this sample encode an identical CDR3 as well. This sequence joins TRBV18 and TRBJ1-1; tentative D call: TRBD1 (5 bases). Germline CDR1 KGHSH, CDR2 LQKENI. V lost 6 bases and J lost 1, with 12 bases in between. This CDR3 is built from 14 residues. CDR3 region: CASSLDGGNTEAFF. In nucleotides, the CDR3 is TGTGCCAGCTCTCTCGACGGGGGGAACACTGAAGCTTTCTTT.

The CDR3 here is CASSPRFGDGNQPQHF. The CDR3 coding sequence is TGTGCCAGCAGCCCCCGGTTCGGGGATGGCAATCAGCCCCAGCATTTT. The J gene is TRBJ1-5, the V gene TRBV5-5; D is uncertain. Germline CDR1 and CDR2: SGHKS and YYEKEE (reference sequence). The CDR3 consists of 16 residues. V lost 4 bases and J 2 bases, leaving 16 bases between the germline ends.

The genes are TRBV19 and TRBJ2-2, with a possible D match to TRBD2 (5 bases). The germline V gene has CDR1 LNHDA and CDR2 SQIVND (reference sequence). The CDR3 is 14 residues long. Trimming took 8 bases from V and 1 from J, leaving 11 bases between them. CDR3: CASLTGMNTGELFF. The CDR3 DNA follows: TGTGCCAGTCTAACCGGGATGAACACCGGGGAGCTGTTTTTT.

CDR3 DNA sequence: TGTGCCAGCAGAGAAGGGGGCCCCAACTATGGCTACACCTTC. This codes for CASREGGPNYGYTF. The V call is TRBV9, the J call TRBJ1-2, with 7 nucleotides matching TRBD1. This CDR3 is built from 14 residues. Germline values: CDR1 SGDLS, CDR2 YYNGEE. With V trimmed by 5 bases and J by 2 bases, 6 bases remained unmatched.

The chain is built from TRBV6-2 or TRBV6-3 and TRBJ1-1, with 7 bases matching TRBD1. V lost 2 bases, J lost 1 base, and 10 bases stayed unmatched. Germline CDR1 and CDR2: MNHEY and SVGEGT. The CDR3 length is 17 residues. In DNA, the CDR3 is TGTGCCAGCAGTTACGACGCGACAGGGTTTCCGAACACTGAAGCTTTCTTT. It yields the protein CASSYDATGFPNTEAFF.

The V call is TRBV10-3, the J call TRBJ1-4; 8 bases match TRBD1. CDR1 and CDR2 from the germline V gene are ENHRY and SYGVKD. The CDR3 has 14 amino acids. Germline trimming cut 8 bases from V and 1 base from J; bases unmatched to any gene: 3. The CDR3 region is CAIGTGGTNEKLFF. The CDR3, as DNA: TGTGCCATCGGAACAGGGGGAACTAATGAAAAACTGTTTTTT.

The chain uses TRBV7-9 and TRBJ1-1, with a tentative D call TRBD1 (5 bases). Trimming left V 1 base short and J 3 bases short, with 9 bases between. The germline gives CDR1 SEHNR, CDR2 FQNEAQ (reference sequence). This CDR3 region has 14 residues. The CDR3: CASSLGKGHTEAFF. DNA of the CDR3: TGTGCCAGCAGCTTAGGAAAGGGGCACACTGAAGCTTTCTTT.

The V and J genes are TRBV30 and TRBJ1-4; the match to TRBD1 covers 8 bases. Germline CDR1 reads GTSNPN; CDR2 reads SVGIG (reference sequence). This CDR3 region has 13 residues. V trimming: 7 bases; J trimming: 2 bases; junction bases outside the gene matches: 3. CDR3 sequence: CAFRDRTNEKLFF. In DNA form, the CDR3 reads TGTGCCTTCCGGGACAGGACTAATGAAAAACTGTTTTTT.

The chain carries TRBV7-2 and TRBJ2-2; 8 bases fit TRBD1. Germline V gene lookup returns CDR1 SGHTA and CDR2 FQGNSA. Unmatched junction bases numbered 1, after V lost 3 bases and J lost 4 bases. The CDR3 totals 14 residues. CDR3 DNA: TGTGCCAGCAGCTTTGGGACAGGCACCGGGGAGCTGTTTTTT. Translated, it gives CASSFGTGTGELFF.

This chain connects TRBV9 to TRBJ1-2; D is ambiguous. V lost 2 bases and J lost 2, with 13 bases in between. Germline V CDR1 and CDR2: SGDLS, YYNGEE. The CDR3 runs to 15 residues. The DNA for the CDR3 is TGTGCCAGCAGCGTCAATTTACGAGGGAACTATGGCTACACCTTC. Translating gives CASSVNLRGNYGYTF.

The chain carries TRBV5-4 and TRBJ1-3, with 7 bases that match TRBD1. The CDR3 spans 19 residues. Trimming cost V 0 bases and J 4 bases; bases outside gene matches: 16. Looked up from germline, CDR1 is SGHNT and CDR2 is YYREEE (reference sequence). CDR3 coding DNA: TGTGCCAGCAGCTTGGGACAGGGAAACTCTCCTCTAGGCGGAAACACCATATATTTT. Its protein is CASSLGQGNSPLGGNTIYF.

A single count supports this clone. The rearrangement links TRBV29-1 to TRBJ1-2; 9 positions match TRBD1. The V gene's germline CDR1 is SQVTM and CDR2 ANQGSEA. V was clipped by 2 bases and J by 6 bases; unmatched bases: 4. The CDR3 is made up of 13 amino acids. CDR3 DNA: TGCAGCGTTGAAAACAGGGGGCGTCATGGCTACACCTTC. Its protein product is CSVENRGRHGYTF.

The chain employs TRBV27 and TRBJ1-4; TRBD1 agrees at 8 bases. CDR1 is MNHEY, CDR2 SMNVEV, per germline (reference sequence). CDR3 length: 18 residues. The ends lost 3 bases at V and 0 bases at J; junction bases unmatched: 9. CDR3 sequence (DNA): TGTGCCAGCAGTTTCAGGGGGCTAGACCCTGCAACTAATGAAAAACTGTTTTTT. It encodes CASSFRGLDPATNEKLFF.

The V call is TRBV19, the J call TRBJ1-6; the match to TRBD1 covers 10 bases. Germline-derived CDR1 and CDR2 are LNHDA and SQIVND (reference sequence). V shed 6 bases and J 9 bases; nucleotides not matched to a gene: 8. The CDR3 is made up of 15 amino acids. The CDR3 DNA is TGTGCCAGTAGCCGGGACAGGGGCTCAGGTTCACCCCTCCACTTT. Amino acids: CASSRDRGSGSPLHF.

This clone was observed a handful of times. The rearrangement joins TRBV7-9 to TRBJ1-4; D is perhaps TRBD1 (5 bases). Deletions cut 5 bases from V and 8 bases from J, with 15 bases between. This CDR3 has 14 amino acids. Germline V gene data show CDR1 as SEHNR and CDR2 as FQNEAQ (reference sequence). CDR3 bases: TGTGCCAGCAGCCCATTGACAGTGGAGGAAAAACTGTTTTTT. Its translation: CASSPLTVEEKLFF. Together with reference TRBV7-9 and TRBJ1-4, the CDR3 gives the full variable domain: DTGVSQNPRHKITKRGQNVTFRCDPISEHNRLYWYRQTLGQGPEFLTYFQNEAQLEKSRLLSDRFSAERPKGSFSTLEIQRTEQGDSAMYLCASSPLTVEEKLFFGSGTQLSVL.

The chain carries TRBV15 and TRBJ2-7, with D perhaps matching TRBD2 (7 bases). Germline V gene lookup returns CDR1 LNHNV and CDR2 YYDKDF (reference sequence). This CDR3 spans 14 amino acids. V was clipped by 3 bases and J by 4 bases, with 13 bases between them. This CDR3 is CATSRGGARYEQYF. The CDR3 nucleotides read TGTGCCACCAGCAGGGGGGGGGCTCGGTACGAGCAGTACTTC.

The gene calls are TRBV10-3 and TRBJ2-2, with D possibly matching TRBD1 (6 bases). V was pared by 4 bases and J by 1 base, with 7 bases between. The CDR3 runs to 14 residues. Germline loops: CDR1 ENHRY, CDR2 SYGVKD. The DNA of the CDR3 is TGTGCCATCAGTGTCAGGGGGAACACCGGGGAGCTGTTTTTT. Its protein is CAISVRGNTGELFF.

V and J are TRBV6-2 or TRBV6-3 and TRBJ2-7; possibly TRBD2 for D (6 bases). The CDR3 runs 11 residues. The germline CDR1 and CDR2 sequences are MNHEY and SVGEGT. The V and J ends lost 6 bases and 6 bases respectively, with 9 bases between them. The CDR3 reads CASSQGGEQYF. In nucleotides, the CDR3 is TGTGCCAGCAGCCAGGGAGGCGAGCAGTACTTC.